This T cell receptor (beta chain) was recovered during a study of blood T cell repertoires in COVID-19 (dated by TCRdb to the early 2020s). Study-wide context: Samples from collaborators originated in the United States, Italy and Spain and spanned both the acute and convalescent phases of COVID-19. The material from the prospective study consisted of cDNA or gDNA derived from T cells, B-cell-depleted T cells, or PBMCs. The dataset comprised deeply sampled blood TCRbeta repertoires from subjects exposed to, actively infected with, or recovered from COVID-19. The repertoires were made available in a free public database intended to serve as a resource for research on the immune response to SARS-CoV-2. The samples were drawn from two sources: the first 160 participants of the ongoing ImmuneRACE study, and 1,000 to 1,500 subjects contributed by 6 global collaborators. A de-identified subject ID, COVID-19 status, age in years and sex were almost always included in the sample metadata. Where available, HLA class I and class II types were taken from metadata supplied by the sample provider and were not determined by assay-based typing.

Here is what the overall study found, with its caveats: Clinical and demographic metadata were provided uncurated, with the amount varying by source and participant.

About this clone: The antigen it binds to is not known. Base qualities are missing; no much larger clone stands one base away.

Participants in the prospective study were enrolled through a virtual design, were aged roughly 18 to 90 years, and lived in approximately 25 United States geographic areas. In the prospective study, cohorts were assigned on the basis of participant-reported clinical history obtained from a screening survey and a study questionnaire. In the prospective study, whole blood, serum and a nasopharyngeal or oropharyngeal swab were collected from each participant by mobile phlebotomists. Prospective study participants could optionally give additional blood draws and questionnaires over an approximately two-month period. Before DNA extraction, prospective study blood samples were shipped either frozen or at room temperature. From the cysteine through the phenylalanine, the CDR3 covers 17 amino acids. The read is trimmed to its CDR3 DNA, 51 bases read in frame from base 1. From V the trimming removes 6 bases and from J it removes 2 bases, while the gene matches leave 8 bases of the junction unaccounted for. Based on the germline V gene, the CDR1 and CDR2 sequences are ENHRY and SYGVKD.

TCRbeta CDR3 regions were amplified from genomic DNA by means of the immunoSEQ Assay, a bias-controlled multiplex PCR. For the original study's pipeline: Within the assay, amplification of reference gene primers was used to estimate how many nucleated cells each sample contained. Sequence reads were collapsed and filtered to measure the absolute abundance of every unique TCRbeta CDR3 rearrangement. For each sample, productive Simpson clonality was calculated by taking the square root of Simpson's diversity index across productive rearrangements. TCRdb took this table from immuneACCESS and kept in-frame rearrangements with V and J called. Such tables lack part of the clones; where checked against another copy, unresolved V genes explain under half of the gap, and the rest is unexplained. D and trimming come from the DNA, and the V and J calls and clone size come from that table. The sample profile shows under 250,000 clones; roughly 90% of them were found once. The ten most abundant clones make up about 2.5% of the sample.

Sequencing was performed on PBMCs or T cells enriched from blood (not recorded which). This TCR was recovered from a woman aged 30 to 39 with acute COVID-19. Here the chain combines TRBV10-3 and TRBJ2-2; 11 middle bases align to TRBD1. CDR3 sequence: CAIRIGTGGINTGELFF. The base sequence is TGTGCCATCAGGATCGGGACAGGGGGAATAAACACCGGGGAGCTGTTTTTT.